A single TCR beta chain is shown here with its context. Some clones are missing from TCRdb's copy, which holds only in-frame ones; the method was immunoSEQ multiplex PCR. Here the sample spans roughly 440,000 clones, approximately 89% being singletons. The data derive from a study of blood T cell repertoires in COVID-19. This CDR3 is 15 amino acids long. Germline values: CDR1 MNHNY, CDR2 SVGAGI (reference sequence). V lost 5 bases and J lost 6, with 17 bases in between. The sample was peripheral blood. This receptor was obtained from a woman in her fifties or sixties with COVID-19, enrolled during active disease. The rearrangement links TRBV6-6 to TRBJ1-5; D is perhaps TRBD1 (6 bases). The CDR3 is CASSTTQDRTQPQHF. The CDR3 coding sequence is TGTGCCAGCAGTACCACCCAGGACAGAACTCAGCCCCAGCATTTT.